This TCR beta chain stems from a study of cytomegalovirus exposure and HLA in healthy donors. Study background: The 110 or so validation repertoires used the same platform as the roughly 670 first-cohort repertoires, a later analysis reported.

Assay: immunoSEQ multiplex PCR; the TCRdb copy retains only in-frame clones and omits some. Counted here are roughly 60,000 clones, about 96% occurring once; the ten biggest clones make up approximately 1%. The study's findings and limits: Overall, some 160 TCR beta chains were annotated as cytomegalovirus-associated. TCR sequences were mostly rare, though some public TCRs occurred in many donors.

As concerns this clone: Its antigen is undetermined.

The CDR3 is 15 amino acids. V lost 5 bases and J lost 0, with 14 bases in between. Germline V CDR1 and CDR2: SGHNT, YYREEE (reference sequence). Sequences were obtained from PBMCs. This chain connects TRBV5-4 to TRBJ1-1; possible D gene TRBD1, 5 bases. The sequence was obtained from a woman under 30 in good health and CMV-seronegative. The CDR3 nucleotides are TGTGCCAGCAGAAGGGGAGGGAGGGTGAACACTGAAGCTTTCTTT. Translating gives CASRRGGRVNTEAFF.